This is a list of T cell receptor beta chains from one sample in a study of cytomegalovirus exposure and HLA in healthy donors. Here immunoSEQ multiplex PCR was the method, and the copy in TCRdb shows in-frame clones only, minus some. The table lists 60,000 to 100,000 clones. Sequencing was carried out using PBMCs. The receptors were sampled from a young man in good health and CMV-seronegative. The CDR3 runs from the conserved cysteine through the conserved F or W. The D gene is left open where the match is weak.

TRBJ1-1 | TRBV6-5 | TRBD1 | CASSATGVVAEAFF
TRBJ1-1 | TRBV13 | - | CASSWGTSDTEAFF
TRBJ2-2 | TRBV5-1 | - | CASSLLPGANTGELFF
TRBJ2-2 | TRBV6-5 | - | CASSQLRDTGELFF
TRBJ1-4 | TRBV5-1 | - | CASSFRAPNEKLFF
TRBJ2-3 | TRBV13 | - | CASVAASTDTQYF
TRBJ2-1 | TRBV4-1 | - | CASSQTEVNEQFF
TRBJ2-7 | TRBV14 | TRBD2 | CASSQDSTSGLTSYEQYF
TRBJ1-1 | TRBV4-3 | - | CASSQVPGGTEAFF
TRBJ2-7 | TRBV6-1 | - | CASSEAPGHPSYEQYF
TRBJ2-7 | TRBV6-5 | - | CASSYGPGVTYEQYF
TRBJ1-1 | TRBV5-1 | - | CASRRQDMNTEAFF
TRBJ2-7 | TRBV29-1 | - | CSVAGGRSYEQYF
TRBJ1-1 | TRBV5-4 | TRBD1 | CASSFDRVGMNTEAFF
TRBJ2-7 | TRBV19 | TRBD1 | CASRDSTYEQYF
TRBJ2-7 | TRBV2 | TRBD2 | CASSKGTSLLYEQYF
TRBJ2-3 | TRBV7-8 | - | CASSLARQRVRNTQYF
TRBJ2-5 | TRBV5-1 | TRBD2 | CASSRGLAGGETQYF
TRBJ2-5 | TRBV10-1 | - | CASSSRTGGWETQYF
TRBJ2-1 | TRBV15 | TRBD1 | CATSRRDRDGSDEQFF
TRBJ2-7 | TRBV7-2 | TRBD1 | CASSFEYRGEQYF
TRBJ1-2 | TRBV2 | TRBD1 | CATQGYSHYGYTF
TRBJ2-1 | TRBV18 | TRBD1 | CASSPDRGPDEQFF
TRBJ1-4 | TRBV28 | - | CASSLPGAYEKLFF
TRBJ2-3 | TRBV18 | TRBD1 | CASSPQNRGDTQYF
TRBJ2-1 | TRBV6-5 | TRBD2 | CASSYSRGTSEQFF
TRBJ2-3 | TRBV19 | - | CASSVSASTWQYF
TRBJ2-5 | TRBV19 | - | CASSQGRGETQYF
TRBJ1-4 | TRBV9 | TRBD1 | CASSRDRWSEKLFF
TRBJ2-1 | TRBV5-1 | TRBD1 | CASNRGLNEQFF
TRBJ2-1 | TRBV7-3 | - | CASSSGIINEQFF
TRBJ2-6 | TRBV7-9 | - | CASSQGQPGAVLTF
TRBJ2-7 | TRBV2 | TRBD2 | CASSDGRGDYEQYF
TRBJ2-1 | TRBV5-1 | TRBD2 | CASSLGLAGGDYNEQFF
TRBJ2-5 | TRBV11-3 | - | CASSSAGSTLQETQYF
TRBJ1-4 | TRBV18 | TRBD1 | CARPTGAGEKLFF
TRBJ2-1 | TRBV5-1 | TRBD1 | CASSLGQGIEQFF
TRBJ2-7 | TRBV14 | - | CASSQEYGLDEQYF
TRBJ1-2 | TRBV5-4 | TRBD1 | CASSQLFRDRADYGYTF
TRBJ2-1 | TRBV4-2 | TRBD2 | CASSQQLALYNEQFF
TRBJ2-1 | TRBV18 | - | CASSPPGYNEQFF
TRBJ2-5 | TRBV18 | TRBD2 | CASSTIGGELETQYF
TRBJ2-7 | TRBV7-6 | TRBD2 | CASSLTSSGRYEQYF
TRBJ2-7 | TRBV21-1 | - | CASSQQRTGWYEQYF
TRBJ1-1 | TRBV7-3 | TRBD1 | CASSLTGGETEAFF